The rows below give T cell receptor beta chains drawn from one sample of a study of response to subunit inactivated influenza vaccine. TCRdb re-derived calls from the RT-PCR reads in MiXCR, one entry per CDR3 protein. The table lists around 710,000 distinct CDR3 sequences, around 14% of them singletons. This material consisted of PBMCs from blood, taken 14 to 15 days before vaccination. The source is a man aged 45 to 65 who received an inactivated influenza vaccine. Each CDR3 is given with its conserved first and last residue. The D gene is left open where the match is weak. Some rows have no size entry. The others give once, few or many, or a class for an expanded clone.

J gene: TRBJ2-3; clone size: few; V gene: TRBV12-3/TRBV12-4; D gene: -; CDR3 protein: CASTTGFTQYF; CDR3 DNA: TGTGCCAGCACTACAGGTTTTACGCAGTATTTT
J gene: TRBJ1-2; clone size: few; V gene: TRBV6-1; D gene: -; CDR3 protein: CATTIPGNRDGYTF; CDR3 DNA: TGTGCCACCACGATTCCAGGGAATCGGGATGGCTACACCTTC
J gene: TRBJ1-5; clone size: few; V gene: TRBV20-1; D gene: -; CDR3 protein: CSASIDTANQPQHF; CDR3 DNA: TGCAGTGCTAGTATAGACACAGCGAATCAGCCCCAGCATTTT
J gene: TRBJ1-2; clone size: -; V gene: TRBV2; D gene: -; CDR3 protein: CASSKEETGSGGYSF; CDR3 DNA: TGTGCCAGCAGTAAAGAAGAGACAGGAAGTGGTGGCTACTCCTTC
J gene: TRBJ2-5; clone size: -; V gene: TRBV20-1; D gene: -; CDR3 protein: CSARDLGSGSQETQYF; CDR3 DNA: TGCAGTGCTAGAGACCTGGGTTCGGGGTCCCAAGAGACCCAGTACTTC
J gene: TRBJ2-1; clone size: few; V gene: TRBV3-1; D gene: -; CDR3 protein: CASSQVVNEQFF; CDR3 DNA: TGTGCCAGCAGCCAAGTTGTGAATGAGCAGTTCTTC
J gene: TRBJ2-3; clone size: -; V gene: TRBV11-2; D gene: TRBD2; CDR3 protein: CASSLVAGGPTDTQYF; CDR3 DNA: TGTGCCAGCAGCTTAGTGGCGGGGGGTCCCACAGATACGCAGTATTTT
J gene: TRBJ1-3; clone size: -; V gene: TRBV12-3/TRBV12-4; D gene: -; CDR3 protein: CASTVSSGNTIYF; CDR3 DNA: TGTGCCAGCACCGTAAGCTCTGGAAACACCATATATTTT
J gene: TRBJ1-2; clone size: -; V gene: TRBV28; D gene: -; CDR3 protein: CASSGGRVEGYTF; CDR3 DNA: TGTGCCAGCAGCGGAGGGAGGGTGGAGGGCTACACCTTC
J gene: TRBJ1-1; clone size: -; V gene: TRBV4-1; D gene: -; CDR3 protein: CASSRKGQNTEAFF; CDR3 DNA: TGCGCCAGCAGCCGGAAAGGACAGAACACTGAAGCTTTCTTT
J gene: TRBJ2-1; clone size: -; V gene: TRBV6-1; D gene: TRBD2; CDR3 protein: CASKLNPPGLAGGPNEQFF; CDR3 DNA: TGTGCCAGCAAACTAAATCCGCCGGGACTAGCGGGGGGCCCCAATGAGCAGTTCTTC
J gene: TRBJ1-1; clone size: few; V gene: TRBV28; D gene: -; CDR3 protein: CASRHSENTEAFF; CDR3 DNA: TGTGCCAGCAGACACTCAGAGAACACTGAAGCTTTCTTT
J gene: TRBJ1-1; clone size: few; V gene: TRBV20-1; D gene: -; CDR3 protein: CSARDSGPQNTEAFF; CDR3 DNA: TGCAGTGCTAGAGACTCCGGGCCGCAAAACACTGAAGCTTTCTTT
J gene: TRBJ2-4; clone size: few; V gene: TRBV5-1; D gene: -; CDR3 protein: CASSPGGTVVRLAKNIQYF; CDR3 DNA: TGCGCCAGCAGCCCCGGAGGGACAGTAGTGAGGTTGGCCAAAAACATTCAGTACTTC
J gene: TRBJ1-2; clone size: -; V gene: TRBV6-2/TRBV6-3; D gene: -; CDR3 protein: CASSYAGRPAYGYTF; CDR3 DNA: TGTGCCAGCAGTTACGCCGGCCGCCCGGCCTATGGCTACACCTTC
J gene: TRBJ2-7; clone size: -; V gene: TRBV5-1; D gene: TRBD1; CDR3 protein: CASSLVTGAYEQYF; CDR3 DNA: TGCGCCAGCAGCTTGGTGACAGGGGCCTACGAGCAGTACTTC
J gene: TRBJ1-6; clone size: -; V gene: TRBV7-9; D gene: -; CDR3 protein: CASGADGSSYNSPLHF; CDR3 DNA: TGTGCCAGCGGAGCCGACGGCAGCTCCTATAATTCACCCCTCCACTTT
J gene: TRBJ2-7; clone size: -; V gene: TRBV20-1; D gene: TRBD2; CDR3 protein: CSVDGGTNSYEQYF; CDR3 DNA: TGCAGTGTCGACGGCGGGACTAACTCCTACGAGCAGTACTTC
J gene: TRBJ2-7; clone size: few; V gene: TRBV5-5; D gene: -; CDR3 protein: CASSLGGNPYEQYF; CDR3 DNA: TGTGCCAGCAGCTTGGGAGGGAACCCCTACGAGCAGTACTTC
J gene: TRBJ1-1; clone size: few; V gene: TRBV5-1; D gene: -; CDR3 protein: CASSATGREGTEAFF; CDR3 DNA: TGCGCCAGCAGCGCTACAGGAAGGGAGGGCACTGAAGCTTTCTTT
J gene: TRBJ2-5; clone size: few; V gene: TRBV7-8; D gene: TRBD2; CDR3 protein: CASSLGIAGGPGETQYF; CDR3 DNA: TGTGCCAGCAGCTTAGGGATAGCGGGAGGGCCGGGGGAGACCCAGTACTTC
J gene: TRBJ2-3; clone size: many; V gene: TRBV24-1; D gene: TRBD2; CDR3 protein: CATSGRTSGITDTQYF; CDR3 DNA: TGTGCCACCAGTGGCCGCACTAGCGGGATAACAGATACGCAGTATTTT
J gene: TRBJ2-5; clone size: -; V gene: TRBV20-1; D gene: TRBD2; CDR3 protein: CSAQTSGGLETQYF; CDR3 DNA: TGCAGTGCCCAGACTAGCGGGGGGTTAGAGACCCAGTACTTC
J gene: TRBJ2-7; clone size: few; V gene: TRBV7-2; D gene: -; CDR3 protein: CASSQDMASSSYEQYF; CDR3 DNA: TGTGCCAGCAGCCAGGATATGGCGTCCAGCTCCTACGAGCAGTACTTC
J gene: TRBJ1-1; clone size: few; V gene: TRBV19; D gene: -; CDR3 protein: CASRMVGQPNTEAFF; CDR3 DNA: TGTGCCAGTAGGATGGTCGGGCAGCCGAACACTGAAGCTTTCTTT
J gene: TRBJ2-5; clone size: few; V gene: TRBV20-1; D gene: TRBD2; CDR3 protein: CSALPPSGAQETQYF; CDR3 DNA: TGCAGTGCACTCCCCCCTAGCGGGGCCCAAGAGACCCAGTACTTC
J gene: TRBJ2-2; clone size: -; V gene: TRBV20-1; D gene: -; CDR3 protein: CSARGSPATGELFF; CDR3 DNA: TGCAGTGCTAGAGGCAGTCCCGCCACCGGGGAGCTGTTTTTT
J gene: TRBJ1-3; clone size: -; V gene: TRBV3-1; D gene: -; CDR3 protein: CASSRQSSGNTIYF; CDR3 DNA: TGTGCCAGCAGCCGACAGAGCTCTGGAAACACCATATATTTT
J gene: TRBJ2-7; clone size: few; V gene: TRBV12-5; D gene: -; CDR3 protein: CASGLAFAMDSYEQYF; CDR3 DNA: TGTGCTAGTGGTTTGGCCTTCGCCATGGACTCCTACGAGCAGTACTTC
J gene: TRBJ2-3; clone size: few; V gene: TRBV4-1; D gene: TRBD2; CDR3 protein: CASSLGTSGASTDTQYF; CDR3 DNA: TGCGCCAGCAGCCTGGGCACTAGCGGGGCTAGCACAGATACGCAGTATTTT
J gene: TRBJ1-2; clone size: few; V gene: TRBV28; D gene: -; CDR3 protein: CASSLFTGRISGYTF; CDR3 DNA: TGTGCCAGCAGTTTATTCACGGGACGGATTTCAGGCTACACCTTC
J gene: TRBJ2-7; clone size: few; V gene: TRBV9; D gene: -; CDR3 protein: CASSVGSGSSYEQYF; CDR3 DNA: TGTGCCAGCAGCGTAGGAAGCGGAAGCTCCTACGAGCAGTACTTC
J gene: TRBJ2-7; clone size: -; V gene: TRBV4-2; D gene: -; CDR3 protein: CASSQAPHLYEQYF; CDR3 DNA: TGTGCCAGCAGCCAAGCCCCCCACCTCTACGAGCAGTACTTC
J gene: TRBJ2-3; clone size: -; V gene: TRBV20-1; D gene: -; CDR3 protein: CSAPIWATITDTQYF; CDR3 DNA: TGCAGTGCCCCTATATGGGCTACAATCACAGATACGCAGTATTTT
J gene: TRBJ1-2; clone size: few; V gene: TRBV6-5; D gene: TRBD1; CDR3 protein: CASSYSRTGSYTF; CDR3 DNA: TGTGCCAGCAGTTACTCGCGGACAGGGAGCTACACCTTC
J gene: TRBJ2-1; clone size: -; V gene: TRBV9; D gene: TRBD1; CDR3 protein: CASSVVPGGVDEQFF; CDR3 DNA: TGTGCCAGCAGCGTAGTTCCAGGGGGAGTCGATGAGCAGTTCTTC
J gene: TRBJ2-7; clone size: -; V gene: TRBV9; D gene: -; CDR3 protein: CASSERDSYEQYF; CDR3 DNA: TGTGCCAGCAGCGAAAGGGATTCCTACGAGCAGTACTTC
J gene: TRBJ1-2; clone size: -; V gene: TRBV29-1; D gene: -; CDR3 protein: CSVLQGTNYGYTF; CDR3 DNA: TGCAGCGTACTACAGGGTACGAACTATGGCTACACCTTC
J gene: TRBJ2-4; clone size: few; V gene: TRBV12-3/TRBV12-4; D gene: -; CDR3 protein: CASSLVGEVNIQYF; CDR3 DNA: TGTGCCAGCAGTTTAGTGGGGGAGGTAAACATTCAGTACTTC
J gene: TRBJ2-1; clone size: few; V gene: TRBV10-3; D gene: -; CDR3 protein: CAISESQSPRFF; CDR3 DNA: TGTGCCATCAGTGAGTCCCAGTCTCCGCGGTTCTTC
J gene: TRBJ1-1; clone size: few; V gene: TRBV4-3; D gene: -; CDR3 protein: CASSQSPQVNTEAFF; CDR3 DNA: TGCGCCAGCAGCCAGTCGCCTCAGGTGAACACTGAAGCTTTCTTT
J gene: TRBJ2-6; clone size: -; V gene: TRBV5-1; D gene: -; CDR3 protein: CASRDERGAGANVLTF; CDR3 DNA: TGCGCCAGCAGAGATGAGAGGGGGGCTGGGGCCAACGTCCTGACTTTC
J gene: TRBJ1-4; clone size: few; V gene: TRBV28; D gene: -; CDR3 protein: CASSPTGEVEKLFF; CDR3 DNA: TGTGCCAGCAGTCCTACTGGGGAGGTTGAAAAACTGTTTTTT
J gene: TRBJ2-1; clone size: few; V gene: TRBV7-3; D gene: -; CDR3 protein: CASSLNRPNEQFF; CDR3 DNA: TGTGCCAGCAGCTTAAACAGGCCCAATGAGCAGTTCTTC
J gene: TRBJ2-5; clone size: few; V gene: TRBV7-8; D gene: -; CDR3 protein: CASSLANRAETQYF; CDR3 DNA: TGTGCCAGCAGCTTAGCGAACAGGGCAGAGACCCAGTACTTC
J gene: TRBJ1-2; clone size: many; V gene: TRBV7-9; D gene: -; CDR3 protein: CASSSDGQLYGYTF; CDR3 DNA: TGTGCCAGCAGCTCTGACGGACAGCTCTATGGCTACACCTTC
J gene: TRBJ2-1; clone size: -; V gene: TRBV2; D gene: TRBD2; CDR3 protein: CASSEGSGRVNEQFF; CDR3 DNA: TGTGCCAGCAGTGAGGGTAGCGGGAGGGTCAATGAGCAGTTCTTC
J gene: TRBJ2-7; clone size: -; V gene: TRBV4-2; D gene: -; CDR3 protein: CASSQEPLAYEQYF; CDR3 DNA: TGTGCCAGCAGCCAAGAGCCCCTAGCCTACGAGCAGTACTTC
J gene: TRBJ2-5; clone size: few; V gene: TRBV27; D gene: -; CDR3 protein: CASSLLYPTDQETQYF; CDR3 DNA: TGTGCCAGCAGTTTGCTCTACCCGACAGACCAAGAGACCCAGTACTTC
J gene: TRBJ2-6; clone size: -; V gene: TRBV28; D gene: -; CDR3 protein: CASSLWGLRGGANVLTF; CDR3 DNA: TGTGCCAGCAGTTTGTGGGGCCTCAGAGGTGGGGCCAACGTCCTGACTTTC
J gene: TRBJ2-5; clone size: -; V gene: TRBV24-1; D gene: TRBD1; CDR3 protein: CATKRQGRKETQYF; CDR3 DNA: TGTGCCACCAAAAGACAGGGCCGCAAGGAGACCCAGTACTTC
J gene: TRBJ1-2; clone size: few; V gene: TRBV7-8; D gene: -; CDR3 protein: CASSFGLGGYGYTF; CDR3 DNA: TGTGCCAGCAGCTTTGGTTTGGGGGGTTATGGCTACACCTTC
J gene: TRBJ2-5; clone size: -; V gene: TRBV25-1; D gene: -; CDR3 protein: CASSEVVWARETQYF; CDR3 DNA: TGTGCCAGCAGTGAAGTGGTGTGGGCCCGGGAGACCCAGTACTTC
J gene: TRBJ2-1; clone size: few; V gene: TRBV6-2/TRBV6-3; D gene: TRBD1; CDR3 protein: CASSYSRQGLYSYNEQFF; CDR3 DNA: TGTGCCAGCAGTTACTCGAGACAGGGCCTATATTCCTACAATGAGCAGTTCTTC
J gene: TRBJ2-1; clone size: few; V gene: TRBV3-1; D gene: TRBD2; CDR3 protein: CASSQDFYSGRAALYNEQFF; CDR3 DNA: TGTGCCAGCAGCCAAGATTTCTACAGCGGGAGGGCCGCACTGTACAATGAGCAGTTCTTC
J gene: TRBJ2-4; clone size: -; V gene: TRBV11-2; D gene: TRBD2; CDR3 protein: CASSLQAGGAVAKNIQYF; CDR3 DNA: TGTGCCAGCAGTTTACAGGCGGGGGGCGCAGTGGCCAAAAACATTCAGTACTTC
J gene: TRBJ2-3; clone size: -; V gene: TRBV10-3; D gene: TRBD2; CDR3 protein: CATSTGTSRQSDTQYF; CDR3 DNA: TGTGCCACCAGTACCGGGACTAGCAGGCAGAGTGATACGCAGTATTTT
J gene: TRBJ2-3; clone size: few; V gene: TRBV20-1; D gene: -; CDR3 protein: CSARKETPDTQYF; CDR3 DNA: TGCAGTGCTAGAAAAGAGACCCCAGATACGCAGTATTTT
J gene: TRBJ1-6; clone size: many; V gene: TRBV12-3/TRBV12-4; D gene: TRBD1; CDR3 protein: CASSLGDRRSSPLHF; CDR3 DNA: TGTGCCAGCAGTTTAGGGGACAGGAGGAGTTCACCCCTCCACTTT
J gene: TRBJ2-1; clone size: -; V gene: TRBV24-1; D gene: TRBD2; CDR3 protein: CATESGGRRFF; CDR3 DNA: TGTGCCACCGAGAGCGGGGGACGGCGGTTCTTC